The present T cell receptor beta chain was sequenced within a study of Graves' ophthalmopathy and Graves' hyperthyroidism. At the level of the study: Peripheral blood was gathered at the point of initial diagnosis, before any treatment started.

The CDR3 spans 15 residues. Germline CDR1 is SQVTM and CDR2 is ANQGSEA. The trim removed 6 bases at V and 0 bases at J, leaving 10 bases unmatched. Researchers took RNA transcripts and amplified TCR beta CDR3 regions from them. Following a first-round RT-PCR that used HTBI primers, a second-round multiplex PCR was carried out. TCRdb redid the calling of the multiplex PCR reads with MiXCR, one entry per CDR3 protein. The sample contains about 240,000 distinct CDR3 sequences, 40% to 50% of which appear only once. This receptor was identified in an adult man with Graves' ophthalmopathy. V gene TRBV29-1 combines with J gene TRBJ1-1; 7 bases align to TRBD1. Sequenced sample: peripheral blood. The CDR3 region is CSVGGGQRMNTEAFF. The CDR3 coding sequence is TGCAGCGTGGGGGGGGGACAGAGGATGAACACTGAAGCTTTCTTT.